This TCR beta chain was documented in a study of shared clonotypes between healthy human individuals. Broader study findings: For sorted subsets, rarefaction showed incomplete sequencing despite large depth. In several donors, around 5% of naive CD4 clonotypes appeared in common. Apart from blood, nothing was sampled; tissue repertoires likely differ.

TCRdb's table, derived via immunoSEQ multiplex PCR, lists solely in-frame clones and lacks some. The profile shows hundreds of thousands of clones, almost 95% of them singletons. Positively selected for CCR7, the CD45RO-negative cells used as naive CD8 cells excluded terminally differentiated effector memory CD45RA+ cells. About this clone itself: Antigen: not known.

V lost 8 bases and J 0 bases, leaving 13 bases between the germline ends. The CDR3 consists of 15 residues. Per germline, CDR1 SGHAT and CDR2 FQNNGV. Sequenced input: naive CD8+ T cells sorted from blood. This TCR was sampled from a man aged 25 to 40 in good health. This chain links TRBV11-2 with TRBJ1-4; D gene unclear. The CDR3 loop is CASGTRLATNEKLFF. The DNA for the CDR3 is TGTGCCAGCGGCACTAGGCTGGCAACTAATGAAAAACTGTTTTTT.